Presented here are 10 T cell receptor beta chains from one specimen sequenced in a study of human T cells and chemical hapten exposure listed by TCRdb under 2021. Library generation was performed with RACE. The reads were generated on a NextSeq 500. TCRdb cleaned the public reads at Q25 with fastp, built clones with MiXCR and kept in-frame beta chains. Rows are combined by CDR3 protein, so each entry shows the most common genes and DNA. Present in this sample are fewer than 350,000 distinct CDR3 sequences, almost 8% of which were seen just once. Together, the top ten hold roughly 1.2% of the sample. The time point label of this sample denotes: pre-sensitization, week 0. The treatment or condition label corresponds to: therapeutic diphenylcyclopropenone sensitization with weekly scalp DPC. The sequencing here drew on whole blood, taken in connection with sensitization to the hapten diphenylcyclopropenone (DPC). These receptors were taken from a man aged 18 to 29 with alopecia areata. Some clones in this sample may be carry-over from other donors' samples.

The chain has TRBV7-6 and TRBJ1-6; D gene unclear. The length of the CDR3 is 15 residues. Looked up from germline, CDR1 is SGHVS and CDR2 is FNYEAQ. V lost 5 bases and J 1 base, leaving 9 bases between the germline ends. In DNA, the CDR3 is TGTGCCAGCAGCAACACGGTGTCCTATAATTCACCCCTCCACTTT. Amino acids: CASSNTVSYNSPLHF.

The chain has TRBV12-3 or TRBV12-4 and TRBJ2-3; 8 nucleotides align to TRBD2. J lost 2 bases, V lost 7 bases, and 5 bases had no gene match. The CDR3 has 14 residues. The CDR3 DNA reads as TGTGCCAGCACCGCGGGGGGTCTCACAGATACGCAGTATTTT. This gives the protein CASTAGGLTDTQYF.

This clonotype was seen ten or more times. The CDR3 region is CASSSDRQETQYF. In DNA form, the CDR3 reads TGTGCCAGCAGCTCCGACAGACAAGAGACCCAGTACTTC. The chain couples TRBV7-3 to TRBJ2-5; perhaps TRBD1 as D (5 bases). Germline V gives CDR1 SGHTA, CDR2 FQGTGA. The length of the CDR3 is 13 residues. Between the trimmed V and J ends, which lost 4 bases and 2 bases, there was a span of 8 bases.

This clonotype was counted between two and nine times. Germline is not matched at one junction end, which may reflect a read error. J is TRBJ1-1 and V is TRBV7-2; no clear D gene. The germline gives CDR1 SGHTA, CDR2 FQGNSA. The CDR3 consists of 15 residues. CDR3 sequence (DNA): TGTGCCAGCAGATTAGACGGCAGTCGTTCTTTTGAAGCTTTCTTT. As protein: CASRLDGSRSFEAFF.

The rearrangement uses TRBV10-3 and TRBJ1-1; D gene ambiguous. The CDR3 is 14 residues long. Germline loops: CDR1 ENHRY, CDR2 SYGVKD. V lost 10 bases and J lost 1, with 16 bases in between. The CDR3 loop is CATVFGIANTEAFF. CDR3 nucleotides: TGTGCCACCGTTTTCGGGATAGCGAACACTGAAGCTTTCTTT.

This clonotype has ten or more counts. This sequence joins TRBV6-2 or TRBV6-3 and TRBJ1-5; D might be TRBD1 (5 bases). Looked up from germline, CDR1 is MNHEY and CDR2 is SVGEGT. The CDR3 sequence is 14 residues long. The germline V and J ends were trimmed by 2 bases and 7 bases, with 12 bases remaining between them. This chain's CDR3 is CASSYDSGIQPQHF. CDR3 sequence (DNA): TGTGCCAGCAGTTACGACAGCGGAATACAGCCCCAGCATTTT.

CDR3 sequence reads: CSLQQGDRAFTDTQYF. The CDR3 nucleotides read TGCAGCCTACAGCAGGGGGACCGTGCGTTCACAGATACGCAGTATTTT. This chain uses TRBV20-1 with TRBJ2-3; the match to TRBD1 covers 7 bases. This CDR3 region has 16 residues. Germline V gene lookup returns CDR1 DFQATT and CDR2 SNEGSKA (reference sequence).

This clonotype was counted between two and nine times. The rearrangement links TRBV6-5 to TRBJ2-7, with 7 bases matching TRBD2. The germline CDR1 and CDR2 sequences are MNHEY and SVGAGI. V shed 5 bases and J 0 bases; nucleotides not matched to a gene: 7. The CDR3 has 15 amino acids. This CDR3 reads CASSPWGGSSYEQYF. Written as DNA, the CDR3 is TGTGCCAGCAGTCCCTGGGGAGGGAGCTCCTACGAGCAGTACTTC.

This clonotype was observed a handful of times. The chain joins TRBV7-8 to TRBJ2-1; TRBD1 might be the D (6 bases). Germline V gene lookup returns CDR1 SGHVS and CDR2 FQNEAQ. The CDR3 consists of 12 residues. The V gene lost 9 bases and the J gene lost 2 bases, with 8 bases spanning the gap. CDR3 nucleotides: TGTGCCAGTAGGGACACCTACAATGAGCAGTTCTTC. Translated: CASRDTYNEQFF.

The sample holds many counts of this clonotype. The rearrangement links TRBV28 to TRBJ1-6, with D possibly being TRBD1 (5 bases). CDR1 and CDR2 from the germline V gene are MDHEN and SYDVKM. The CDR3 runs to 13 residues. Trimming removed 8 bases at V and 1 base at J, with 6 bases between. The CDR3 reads CASGTSYNSPLHF. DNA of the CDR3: TGTGCCAGCGGGACGTCCTATAATTCACCCCTCCACTTT.